This T cell receptor beta chain came from a study of blood T cell repertoires in COVID-19 (dated by TCRdb to about 2020). About the investigation overall: Collaborator samples came from the United States, Italy and Spain and covered acute and convalescent phases of COVID-19. Subjects who had been exposed to COVID-19, were actively infected with it, or had recovered from it provided the deeply sampled blood TCRbeta repertoires that made up the dataset. The repertoires were released in a freely available public database meant as a resource for research on the immune response to SARS-CoV-2. The prospective study material was composed of cDNA or gDNA derived from T cells, B-cell-depleted T cells, or PBMCs. Where available, HLA class I and class II types were taken from metadata supplied by the sample provider and were not determined by assay-based typing. The sample metadata nearly always contained a de-identified subject ID, COVID-19 status, age in years and sex. Samples were obtained from the ongoing ImmuneRACE study (first 160 participants) and from over 1,000 subjects provided by 6 global collaborators. On the study overall, not on this receptor specifically: Clinical and demographic metadata were provided uncurated, with the amount varying by source and participant.

Whole blood was collected in K2EDTA tubes by collaborating institutions according to the institutions' own protocols. For TCRbeta analysis, collaborators shipped samples in one of three forms: frozen whole blood, isolated PBMCs, or DNA extracted from either of those sample types. TCRbeta CDR3 regions were amplified from genomic DNA by means of the immunoSEQ Assay, a bias-controlled multiplex PCR. On the study's bioinformatics: Nucleated cell counts per sample were estimated from amplification of reference gene primers within the assay. To quantify the absolute abundance of each unique TCRbeta CDR3 rearrangement, sequence reads were collapsed and filtered. For each sample, productive Simpson clonality was calculated as the square root of Simpson's diversity index over productive rearrangements. Imported from immuneACCESS, the table was reduced by TCRdb to in-frame sequences with V and J called. These copies leave out some clones; in studies compared against another copy, an unresolved V gene accounts for under half, and the cause of the remainder is not known. The V and J calls and clone size are taken from that table; D and trimming were inferred from the DNA. The sample contains about 140,000 clones, almost 85% of them found a single time. The ten biggest clones cover just under 3% of the sample.

CDR1 and CDR2 were assigned from the germline V gene (reference sequence) as SGHNT and YYREEE. Inclusive of the bounding cysteine and phenylalanine, the CDR3 is 16 residues long. Only the CDR3 part of the read is kept: 48 bases, read in frame from the first base. Deletion took 4 bases off V and 6 bases off J, with a span of 17 bases between the germline ends. With respect to this clone: Its antigen remains unidentified. Qualities for individual bases were not recorded, and no much larger clone is one base off.

The sequenced sample consisted of peripheral blood. The receptor was isolated from a man aged 45-65 years with acute or convalescent COVID-19. The chain uses TRBV5-4 and TRBJ1-6, with a tentative D gene TRBD1 over 5 matching bases. The nucleotide sequence reads as follows: TGTGCCAGCAGCAGTGGACGGACACATTCTAATTCACCCCTCCACTTT. It is translated as CASSSGRTHSNSPLHF.